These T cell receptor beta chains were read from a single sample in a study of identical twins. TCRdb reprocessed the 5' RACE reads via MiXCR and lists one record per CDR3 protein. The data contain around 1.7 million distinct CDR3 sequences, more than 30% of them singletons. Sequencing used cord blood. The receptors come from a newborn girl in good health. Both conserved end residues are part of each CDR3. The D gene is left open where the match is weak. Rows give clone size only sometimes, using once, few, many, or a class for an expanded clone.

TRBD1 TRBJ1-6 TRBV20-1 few TGCAGTGCCCACGGACAGGGCAGCTCCTATAATTCACCCCTCCACTTT CSAHGQGSSYNSPLHF
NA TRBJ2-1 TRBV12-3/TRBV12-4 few TGTGCCAGCAATCGGTTCAGCTCCTACAATGAGCAGTTCTTC CASNRFSSYNEQFF
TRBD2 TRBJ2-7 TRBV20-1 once TGCAGTGCTGGAGATCTCCGGGACTACCTCTACGAGCAGTACTTC CSAGDLRDYLYEQYF
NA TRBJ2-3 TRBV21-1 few TGTGCCAGCAGCAAACCCAGGGGCACAGATACGCAGTATTTT CASSKPRGTDTQYF
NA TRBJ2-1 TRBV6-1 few TGTGCCAGCGGCCGGCAGGTCATCTACAATGAGCAGTTCTTC CASGRQVIYNEQFF
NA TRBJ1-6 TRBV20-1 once TGCAGTGCTAGGGCCCCAGGGATTAATTCACCCCTCCACTTT CSARAPGINSPLHF
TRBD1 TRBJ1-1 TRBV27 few TGTGCCAGCAGTGATAAGGACAGGGGGCGCAGGAACACTGAAGCTTTCTTT CASSDKDRGRRNTEAFF
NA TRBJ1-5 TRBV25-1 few TGTGCCAGCAGTGGGCGGAATAGCAATCAGCCCCAGCATTTT CASSGRNSNQPQHF
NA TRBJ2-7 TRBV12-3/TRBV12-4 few TGTGCCAGCAGTTTCAGGTCACCTCGGGACTACGAGCAGTACTTC CASSFRSPRDYEQYF
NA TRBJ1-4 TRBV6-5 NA TGTGCCAGCAGTTACTCCCCCCTTAGGGGCCGCCTCCTCGCAACTAATGAAAAACTGTTTTTT CASSYSPLRGRLLATNEKLFF
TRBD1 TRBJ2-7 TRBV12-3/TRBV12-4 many TGTGCCAGCAGTCCCACAGGGGCAGCCTACGAGCAGTACTTC CASSPTGAAYEQYF
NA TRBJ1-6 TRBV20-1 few TGCAGTGCTAGACGCAGGGGCGTCGATAATTCACCCCTCCACTTT CSARRRGVDNSPLHF
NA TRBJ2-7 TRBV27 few TGTGCCAGCAGATCTTTTCGGGAGTACGAGCAGTACTTC CASRSFREYEQYF
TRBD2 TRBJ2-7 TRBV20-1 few TGCAGTGCCCAGAAGGGAGGGTATTACGAGCAGTACTTC CSAQKGGYYEQYF
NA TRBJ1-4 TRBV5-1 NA TGCGCCAGCAGCTTGATGTATAATGAAAAACTGTTTTTT CASSLMYNEKLFF
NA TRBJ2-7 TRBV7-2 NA TGTGCCAGCAGCTTCTCAGAGGGCTATCCCTACGAGCAGTACTTC CASSFSEGYPYEQYF
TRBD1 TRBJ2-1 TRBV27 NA TGTGCCAGCAGTTCGGACAGGGAACATGAGCAGTTCTTC CASSSDREHEQFF
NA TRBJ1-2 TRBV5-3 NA TGTGCCAGAAGCTTGCGACGATGGTATGGCTACACCTTC CARSLRRWYGYTF
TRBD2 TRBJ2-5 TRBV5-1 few TGCGCCAGCAGCTTAGGACTAGCGGGGAGGACGAAAGAGACCCAGTACTTC CASSLGLAGRTKETQYF
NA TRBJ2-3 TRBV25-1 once TGTGCCAGCAGTGAACTGGGGCCCACAGATGCGCAGTATTTT CASSELGPTDAQYF
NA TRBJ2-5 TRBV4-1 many TGCGCCAGCAGCCAACCTTTGGAGACCCAGTACTTC CASSQPLETQYF
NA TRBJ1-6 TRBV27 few TGTGCCAGCAGCGGTCAGGGGAAATACAATTCACCCCTCCACTTT CASSGQGKYNSPLHF
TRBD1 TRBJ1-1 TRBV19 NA TGTGCCAGTAGTATTCGAGGGACAGGGAACACTGAAGCTTTCTTT CASSIRGTGNTEAFF
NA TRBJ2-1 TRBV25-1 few TGTGCCAGCAGTGAGCGGGCTGGTCTGGATGAGCAGTTCTTC CASSERAGLDEQFF
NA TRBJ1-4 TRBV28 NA TGTGCCAGCAGGCCTACCGTTCGCGAAAAACTGTTTTTT CASRPTVREKLFF
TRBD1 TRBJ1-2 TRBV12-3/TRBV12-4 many TGTGCCAGCAGTCCAGGGGGCGACTATGGCTACACCTTC CASSPGGDYGYTF
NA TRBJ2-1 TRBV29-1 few TGCAGCGTTAGGGAGTTGCCCCCCCATGAGCAGTTCTTC CSVRELPPHEQFF
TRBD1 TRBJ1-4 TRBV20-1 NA TGCAGTGCGCCGGACAGGAGGACAACTAATGAAAAACTGTTTTTT CSAPDRRTTNEKLFF
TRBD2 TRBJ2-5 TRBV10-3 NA TGTGCCAGCAGTGAAGAGACTAGCGGGTTCAATGAGCAGTACTTC CASSEETSGFNEQYF